The source of this TCR beta chain is a study of regulatory T cells in long-lasting Graves disease. This sample's time point: newly diagnosed GD, antithyroid drugs for less than 3 months. PBMCs provided the RNA from which the TCR library was made. This clonotype was found many times. The antigen is unknown. V trimming: 8 bases; J trimming: 4 bases; junction bases outside the gene matches: 10. Germline assignment: CDR1 LGHDT and CDR2 YNNKEL (reference sequence). The CDR3 extends over 14 amino acids. Study results and caveats: Shared public clonotypes totalled over 2,500 in persistent patients, compared with 966 in new patients.

The authors built TCR beta libraries using iRepertoire HTBI primers and Arm-PCR of CDR3 regions. Via MiXCR, TCRdb re-called the multiplex PCR reads, giving one row per CDR3 protein. The repertoire consists of 300,000 to 400,000 distinct CDR3 sequences, with about 20% occurring once and the leading ten covering around 36%. This TCR was sampled from a female donor with Graves disease. This sample comprised peripheral blood mononuclear cells (PBMCs), obtained at new diagnosis, from a patient treated with antithyroid drugs. V usage is TRBV3-1 and J usage is TRBJ1-1; the match to TRBD1 covers 7 bases. The CDR3 region has the DNA TGTGCCAGCTCCCCCGGCCAGGGGGGCACTGAAGCTTTCTTT. Protein sequence: CASSPGQGGTEAFF.